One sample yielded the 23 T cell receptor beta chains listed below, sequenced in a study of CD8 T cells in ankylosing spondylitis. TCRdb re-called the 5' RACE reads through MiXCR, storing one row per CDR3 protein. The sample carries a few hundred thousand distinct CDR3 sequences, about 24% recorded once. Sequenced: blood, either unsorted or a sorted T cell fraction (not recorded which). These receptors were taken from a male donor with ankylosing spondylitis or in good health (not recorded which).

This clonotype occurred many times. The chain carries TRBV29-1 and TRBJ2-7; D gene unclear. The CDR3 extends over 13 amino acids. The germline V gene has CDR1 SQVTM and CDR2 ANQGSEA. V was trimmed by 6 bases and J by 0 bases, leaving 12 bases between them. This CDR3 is CSVPDGSSYEQYF. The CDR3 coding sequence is TGCAGCGTGCCGGACGGAAGCTCCTACGAGCAGTACTTC.

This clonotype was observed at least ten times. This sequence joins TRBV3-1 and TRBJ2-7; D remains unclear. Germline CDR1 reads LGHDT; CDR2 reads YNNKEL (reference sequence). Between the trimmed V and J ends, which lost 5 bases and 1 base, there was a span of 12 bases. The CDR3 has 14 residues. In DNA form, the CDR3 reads TGTGCCAGCAGCAACTGGGTGCGGTCCTACGAGCAGTACTTC. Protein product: CASSNWVRSYEQYF.

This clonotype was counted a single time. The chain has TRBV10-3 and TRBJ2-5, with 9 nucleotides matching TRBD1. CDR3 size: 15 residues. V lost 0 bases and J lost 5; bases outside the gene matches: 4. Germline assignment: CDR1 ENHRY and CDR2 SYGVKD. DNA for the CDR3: TGTGCCATCAGTGAGTCGGGACAGGGAAGGGAGACCCAGTACTTC. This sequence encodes CAISESGQGRETQYF.

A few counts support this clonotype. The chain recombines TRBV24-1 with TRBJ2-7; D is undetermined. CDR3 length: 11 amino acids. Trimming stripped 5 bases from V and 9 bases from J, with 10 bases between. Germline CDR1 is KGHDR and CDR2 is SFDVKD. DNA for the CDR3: TGTGCCACCAGTGCTTTAGGCGTGCAGTACTTC. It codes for CATSALGVQYF.

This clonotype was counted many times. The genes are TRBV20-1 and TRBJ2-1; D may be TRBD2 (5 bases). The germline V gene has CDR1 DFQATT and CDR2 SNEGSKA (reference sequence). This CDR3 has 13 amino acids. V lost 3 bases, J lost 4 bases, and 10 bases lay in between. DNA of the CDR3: TGCAGTGCTAGTGGGCCGGGGTACAATGAGCAGTTCTTC. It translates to CSASGPGYNEQFF.

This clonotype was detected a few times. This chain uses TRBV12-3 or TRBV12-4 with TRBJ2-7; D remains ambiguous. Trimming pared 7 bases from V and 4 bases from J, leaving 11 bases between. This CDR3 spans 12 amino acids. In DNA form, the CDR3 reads TGTGCCAGCACGGCAGGTGATTACGAGCAGTACTTC. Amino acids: CASTAGDYEQYF.

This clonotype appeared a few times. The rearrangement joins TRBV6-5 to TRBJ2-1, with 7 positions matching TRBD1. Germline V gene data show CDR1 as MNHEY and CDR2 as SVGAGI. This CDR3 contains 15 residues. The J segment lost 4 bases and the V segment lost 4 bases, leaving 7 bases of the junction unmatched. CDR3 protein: CASSSTGDLYNEQFF. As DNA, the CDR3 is TGTGCCAGCAGTTCAACAGGGGATCTTTACAATGAGCAGTTCTTC.

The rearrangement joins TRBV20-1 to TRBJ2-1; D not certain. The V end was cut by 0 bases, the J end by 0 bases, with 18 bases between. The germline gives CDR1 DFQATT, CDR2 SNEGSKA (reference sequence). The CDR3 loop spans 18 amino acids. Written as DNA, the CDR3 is TGCAGTGCTAGAGATGCCCCCCGTGAGCCCAGCTCCTACAATGAGCAGTTCTTC. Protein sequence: CSARDAPREPSSYNEQFF.

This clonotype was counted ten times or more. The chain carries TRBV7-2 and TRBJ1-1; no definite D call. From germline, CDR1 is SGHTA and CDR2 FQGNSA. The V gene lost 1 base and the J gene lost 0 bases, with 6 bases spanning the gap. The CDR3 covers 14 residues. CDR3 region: CASSLDRVNTEAFF. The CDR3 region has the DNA TGTGCCAGCAGCTTAGACAGAGTGAACACTGAAGCTTTCTTT.

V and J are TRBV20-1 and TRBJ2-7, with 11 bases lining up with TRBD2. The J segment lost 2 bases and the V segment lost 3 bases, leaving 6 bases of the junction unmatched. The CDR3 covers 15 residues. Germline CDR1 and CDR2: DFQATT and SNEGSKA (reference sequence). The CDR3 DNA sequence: TGCAGTGCTAGTAAAACTAGCGGGGGAACCTACGAGCAGTACTTC. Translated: CSASKTSGGTYEQYF.

The CDR3 DNA is TGCAGCCCCGAGGTGGTCTCCATCACAGATACGCAGTATTTT. It encodes CSPEVVSITDTQYF. V is TRBV29-1 and J is TRBJ2-3, with D unresolved. Germline V CDR1 and CDR2: SQVTM, ANQGSEA. The CDR3 runs to 14 residues. V dropped 8 bases and J dropped 2 bases, with 17 bases sitting between them.

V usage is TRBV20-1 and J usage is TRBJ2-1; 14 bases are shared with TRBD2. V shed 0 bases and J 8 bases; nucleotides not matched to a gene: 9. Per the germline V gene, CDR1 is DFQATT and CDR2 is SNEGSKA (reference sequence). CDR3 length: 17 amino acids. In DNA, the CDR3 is TGCAGTGCTAGAGATGCGACTAGCGGGGGGGCCTGGGATGAGCAGTTCTTC. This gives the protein CSARDATSGGAWDEQFF.

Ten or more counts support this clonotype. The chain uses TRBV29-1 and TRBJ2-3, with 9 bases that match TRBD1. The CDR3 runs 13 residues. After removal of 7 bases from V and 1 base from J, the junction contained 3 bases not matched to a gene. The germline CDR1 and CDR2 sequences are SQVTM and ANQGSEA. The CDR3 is CSGGQGGTDTQYF. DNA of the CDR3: TGCAGCGGGGGACAGGGCGGCACAGATACGCAGTATTTT.

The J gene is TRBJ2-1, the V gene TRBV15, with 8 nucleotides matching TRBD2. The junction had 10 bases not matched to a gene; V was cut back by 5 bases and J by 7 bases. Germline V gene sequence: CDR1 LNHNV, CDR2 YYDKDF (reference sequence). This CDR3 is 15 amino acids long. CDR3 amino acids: CATSPRRGGGNEQFF. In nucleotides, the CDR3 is TGTGCCACCAGCCCACGCCGGGGGGGCGGAAATGAGCAGTTCTTC. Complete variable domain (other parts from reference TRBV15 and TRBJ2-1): DAMVIQNPRYQVTQFGKPVTLSCSQTLNHNVMYWYQQKSSQAPKLLFHYYDKDFNNEADTPDNFQSRRPNTSFCFLDIRSPGLGDTAMYLCATSPRRGGGNEQFFGPGTRLTVL.

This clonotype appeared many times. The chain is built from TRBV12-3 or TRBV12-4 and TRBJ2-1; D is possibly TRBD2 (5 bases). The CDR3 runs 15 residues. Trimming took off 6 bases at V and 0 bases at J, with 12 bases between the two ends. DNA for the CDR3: TGTGCCAGCAGCCCGTACCGGGGCTCCTACAATGAGCAGTTCTTC. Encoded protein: CASSPYRGSYNEQFF.

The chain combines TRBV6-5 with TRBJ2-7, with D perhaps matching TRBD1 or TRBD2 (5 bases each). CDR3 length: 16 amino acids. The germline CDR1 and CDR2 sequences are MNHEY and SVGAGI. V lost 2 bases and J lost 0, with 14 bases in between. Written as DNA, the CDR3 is TGTGCCAGCAGTTACAGGCCGGGTGGGGGCTCCTACGAGCAGTACTTC. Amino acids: CASSYRPGGGSYEQYF.

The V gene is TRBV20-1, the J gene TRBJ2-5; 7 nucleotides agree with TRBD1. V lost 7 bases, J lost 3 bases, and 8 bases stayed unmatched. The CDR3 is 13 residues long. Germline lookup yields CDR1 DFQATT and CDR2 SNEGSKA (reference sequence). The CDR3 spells CSGFLTGKETQYF. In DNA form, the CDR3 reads TGCAGTGGTTTCCTGACAGGGAAAGAGACCCAGTACTTC.

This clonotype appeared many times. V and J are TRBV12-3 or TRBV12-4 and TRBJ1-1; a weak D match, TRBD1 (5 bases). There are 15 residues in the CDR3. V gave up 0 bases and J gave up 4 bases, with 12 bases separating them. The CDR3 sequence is CASSLARAGGTEAFF. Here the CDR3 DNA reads TGTGCCAGCAGTTTAGCCCGGGCTGGGGGCACTGAAGCTTTCTTT.

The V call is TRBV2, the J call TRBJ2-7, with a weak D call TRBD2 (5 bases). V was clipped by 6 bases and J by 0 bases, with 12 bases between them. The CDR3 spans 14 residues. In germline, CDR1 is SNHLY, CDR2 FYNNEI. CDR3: CASREQGSSYEQYF. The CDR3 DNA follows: TGTGCCAGCAGGGAACAAGGGAGCTCCTACGAGCAGTACTTC.

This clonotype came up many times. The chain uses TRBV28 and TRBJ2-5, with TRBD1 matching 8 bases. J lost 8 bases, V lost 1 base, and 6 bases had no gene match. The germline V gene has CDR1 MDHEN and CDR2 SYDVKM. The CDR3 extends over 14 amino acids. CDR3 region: CASSLFGTGGTQYF. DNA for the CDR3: TGTGCCAGCAGTTTATTTGGGACAGGCGGAACCCAGTACTTC.

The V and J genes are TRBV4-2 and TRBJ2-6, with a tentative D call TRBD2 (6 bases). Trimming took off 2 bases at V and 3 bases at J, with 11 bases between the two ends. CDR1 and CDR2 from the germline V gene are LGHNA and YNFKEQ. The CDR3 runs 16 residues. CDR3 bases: TGTGCCAGCAGCCAACAAGCGGGTCGTGGGGCCAACGTCCTGACTTTC. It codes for CASSQQAGRGANVLTF.

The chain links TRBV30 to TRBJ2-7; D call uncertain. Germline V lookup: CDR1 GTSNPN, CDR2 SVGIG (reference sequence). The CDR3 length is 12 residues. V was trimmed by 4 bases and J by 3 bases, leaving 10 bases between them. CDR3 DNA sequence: TGTGCCTGGACACGACTTAGCTACGAGCAGTACTTC. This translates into CAWTRLSYEQYF.

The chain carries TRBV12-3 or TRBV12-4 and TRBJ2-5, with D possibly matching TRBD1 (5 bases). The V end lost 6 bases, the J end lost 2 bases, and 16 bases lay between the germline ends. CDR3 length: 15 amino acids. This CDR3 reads CASSAPRVEQETQYF. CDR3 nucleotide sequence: TGTGCCAGCAGCGCCCCCAGGGTGGAACAAGAGACCCAGTACTTC.